Presented here are 19 T cell receptor beta chains from one specimen sequenced in a study of identical twins. MiXCR was run by TCRdb on the 5' RACE reads, yielding one entry per CDR3 protein. The table records 1.5 million to 2 million distinct CDR3 sequences, about 32% of them present only once. Sequencing input: cord blood. The receptors stem from a newborn girl in good health.

This sequence joins TRBV5-8 and TRBJ2-1; D may correspond to TRBD1 or TRBD2 (5 bases each). Trimming shortened V by 5 bases and J by 13 bases, and 16 bases separated the two germline ends. The CDR3 consists of 12 residues. Germline V CDR1 and CDR2: SGHTS, YDEGEE. CDR3 nucleotide sequence: TGTGCCAGCAGGATATCCGATGGGACCCAGTTCTTC. This gives the protein CASRISDGTQFF. Filled out from reference TRBV5-8 and TRBJ2-1, the complete variable domain reads EAGVTQSPTHLIKTRGQQATLRCSPISGHTSVYWYQQALGLGLQFLLWYDEGEERNRGNFPPRFSGRQFPNYSSELNVNALELEDSALYLCASRISDGTQFFGPGTRLTVL.

The chain joins TRBV15 to TRBJ1-2; TRBD1 matches at 7 bases. Unmatched junction bases numbered 8, after V lost 2 bases and J lost 5 bases. The germline V gene has CDR1 LNHNV and CDR2 YYDKDF (reference sequence). The CDR3 extends over 15 amino acids. CDR3 sequence: CATSRNLDRSYGYTF. CDR3 coding DNA: TGTGCCACCAGCAGAAACCTGGACAGGAGTTATGGCTACACCTTC.

CDR3 residues: CATSDLRGRADDTQYF. CDR3 nucleotides: TGTGCCACCAGTGATTTACGCGGGAGGGCCGATGATACGCAGTATTTT. The chain carries TRBV24-1 and TRBJ2-3, with 9 bases aligning to TRBD2. Germline-derived CDR1 and CDR2 are KGHDR and SFDVKD. The CDR3 spans 16 residues. With V trimmed by 1 base and J by 6 bases, 7 bases remained unmatched.

This clonotype has only a few counts. The DNA for the CDR3 is TGTGCCAGCAGCAAGGGGAGTTACACTGAAGCTTTCTTT. Its translation: CASSKGSYTEAFF. The chain couples TRBV21-1 to TRBJ1-1. TRBV21-1 represents a pseudogene. This CDR3 comprises 13 residues.

The sample holds many counts of this clonotype. The genes are TRBV6-5 and TRBJ1-2; D is perhaps TRBD1 (5 bases). The CDR3 runs to 14 residues. V lost 5 bases and J lost 1, with 11 bases in between. Germline assignment: CDR1 MNHEY and CDR2 SVGAGI. In DNA form, the CDR3 reads TGTGCCAGCAGTCGATCAGGGCTTAACTATGGCTACACCTTC. This gives the protein CASSRSGLNYGYTF.

This clonotype was seen ten or more times. The chain carries TRBV29-1 and TRBJ1-2; D may be TRBD1 (5 bases). The V end lost 3 bases, the J end lost 4 bases, and 15 bases lay between the germline ends. The CDR3 is 14 residues long. CDR1 is SQVTM and CDR2 is ANQGSEA in the germline V gene. CDR3 nucleotides: TGCAGCGTTGACGGGGGGGGTTTAACCTATGGCTACACCTTC. It yields the protein CSVDGGGLTYGYTF.

The J gene is TRBJ1-1, the V gene TRBV29-1, with D maybe TRBD1 (6 bases). Per germline, CDR1 SQVTM and CDR2 ANQGSEA. The germline V and J ends were trimmed by 8 bases and 3 bases, with 13 bases remaining between them. CDR3 size: 12 residues. CDR3 region: CSYLRGDTEAFF. In nucleotides, the CDR3 is TGCAGCTATCTTAGGGGGGACACTGAAGCTTTCTTT. The full variable domain, its missing parts supplied by reference TRBV29-1 and TRBJ1-1, is SAVISQKPSRDICQRGTSLTIQCQVDSQVTMMFWYRQQPGQSLTLIATANQGSEATYESGFVIDKFPISRPNLTFSTLTVSNMSPEDSSIYLCSYLRGDTEAFFGQGTRLTVV.

The rearrangement uses TRBV9 and TRBJ2-3; 11 nucleotides line up with TRBD1. The germline gives CDR1 SGDLS, CDR2 YYNGEE. This CDR3 is 15 amino acids long. The ends lost 3 bases at V and 5 bases at J; junction bases unmatched: 5. CDR3 bases: TGTGCCAGCAGCGATTCCGGGACAGGGGGAGATACGCAGTATTTT. Its translation: CASSDSGTGGDTQYF.

The CDR3 sequence is CASSPPKGAGNTIYF. CDR3 bases: TGTGCCAGCTCACCACCAAAGGGGGCCGGAAACACCATATATTTT. The J gene is TRBJ1-3, the V gene TRBV18; 7 bases line up with TRBD1. V lost 0 bases and J lost 4; bases outside the gene matches: 3. The germline V gene encodes CDR1 KGHSH and CDR2 LQKENI. The CDR3 consists of 15 residues.

The V call is TRBV9, the J call TRBJ2-2; D might be TRBD2 (5 bases). V dropped 0 bases and J dropped 3 bases, with 9 bases sitting between them. CDR3 length: 15 residues. Per germline, CDR1 SGDLS and CDR2 YYNGEE. The CDR3, as DNA: TGTGCCAGCAGCGTAGGGACTGCCTACACCGGGGAGCTGTTTTTT. Protein product: CASSVGTAYTGELFF. Based on the CDR3 plus reference TRBV9 and TRBJ2-2, the full variable domain is DSGVTQTPKHLITATGQRVTLRCSPRSGDLSVYWYQQSLDQGLQFLIQYYNGEERAKGNILERFSAQQFPDLHSELNLSSLELGDSALYFCASSVGTAYTGELFFGEGSRLTVL.

J is TRBJ2-2 and V is TRBV24-1; D ambiguous. This CDR3 is 12 amino acids long. CDR1 KGHDR and CDR2 SFDVKD come from the germline V gene. V gave up 4 bases and J gave up 5 bases, with 4 bases separating them. This CDR3 is CATSDETGELFF. The CDR3 DNA follows: TGTGCCACCAGTGACGAGACCGGGGAGCTGTTTTTT.

This clonotype occurred a few times. This chain connects TRBV28 to TRBJ1-1; 8 bases agree with TRBD1. CDR3 length: 16 amino acids. CDR1 is MDHEN and CDR2 is SYDVKM in the germline V gene. J lost 1 base, V lost 6 bases, and 10 bases had no gene match. The CDR3: CASRLLQGAGNTEAFF. In nucleotides, the CDR3 is TGTGCCAGCAGACTTCTTCAGGGGGCTGGGAACACTGAAGCTTTCTTT.

This clonotype appeared a few times. The J gene is TRBJ1-5, the V gene TRBV20-1; D not resolved. Trimming removed 6 bases from V and 0 bases from J, with 15 bases in between. Germline V gene data show CDR1 as DFQATT and CDR2 as SNEGSKA (reference sequence). CDR3 length: 15 residues. The CDR3 nucleotides are TGCAGTGCCCCTGAGAGATTCCATAGCAATCAGCCCCAGCATTTT. It yields the protein CSAPERFHSNQPQHF.

This clonotype was seen only a few times. J is TRBJ2-3 and V is TRBV29-1; TRBD2 agrees at 10 bases. This CDR3 is built from 15 residues. Germline V lookup: CDR1 SQVTM, CDR2 ANQGSEA. Germline trimming cut 4 bases from V and 0 bases from J; bases unmatched to any gene: 4. CDR3 nucleotide sequence: TGCAGCGTTGCCCTAGCGGGAGCGAGCACAGATACGCAGTATTTT. It translates to CSVALAGASTDTQYF.

J is TRBJ2-3 and V is TRBV27, with 8 nucleotides matching TRBD2. Germline V gene data show CDR1 as MNHEY and CDR2 as SMNVEV (reference sequence). V trimming: 6 bases; J trimming: 6 bases; junction bases outside the gene matches: 5. This CDR3 comprises 13 residues. Here the CDR3 reads CASSNGGADTQYF. The CDR3 DNA follows: TGTGCCAGCAGCAACGGGGGGGCTGATACGCAGTATTTT.

The rearrangement links TRBV29-1 to TRBJ1-2, with 7 bases aligning to TRBD1. The germline V gene encodes CDR1 SQVTM and CDR2 ANQGSEA. Trimming took 2 bases from V and 7 from J; bases not matched to a gene: 4. This CDR3 is built from 12 residues. The DNA of the CDR3 is TGCAGCGTTGAACAGGGGGTCTTTGGCTACACCTTC. Its translation: CSVEQGVFGYTF.

The chain has TRBV12-3 or TRBV12-4 and TRBJ2-7; D remains unclear. V dropped 6 bases and J dropped 2 bases, with 11 bases sitting between them. The CDR3 has 13 amino acids. The CDR3 coding sequence is TGTGCCAGCAGAGACCCTGCCACCTACGAGCAGTACTTC. It translates to CASRDPATYEQYF.

This clonotype was seen only a few times. The J gene is TRBJ1-1, the V gene TRBV20-1; maybe TRBD1 (6 bases). The V end was cut by 0 bases, the J end by 4 bases, with 12 bases between. The CDR3 consists of 14 residues. Germline V gives CDR1 DFQATT, CDR2 SNEGSKA (reference sequence). CDR3 protein: CSARDRGGITEAFF. In nucleotides, the CDR3 is TGCAGTGCTAGAGATCGGGGGGGCATCACTGAAGCTTTCTTT.

V gene TRBV20-1 combines with J gene TRBJ1-6; D remains ambiguous. V dropped 0 bases and J dropped 7 bases, with 7 bases sitting between them. Germline values: CDR1 DFQATT, CDR2 SNEGSKA (reference sequence). The CDR3 is 13 amino acids. CDR3 in DNA: TGCAGTGCTAGAGATAAGAGCAATTCACCCCTCCACTTT. Its protein product is CSARDKSNSPLHF.